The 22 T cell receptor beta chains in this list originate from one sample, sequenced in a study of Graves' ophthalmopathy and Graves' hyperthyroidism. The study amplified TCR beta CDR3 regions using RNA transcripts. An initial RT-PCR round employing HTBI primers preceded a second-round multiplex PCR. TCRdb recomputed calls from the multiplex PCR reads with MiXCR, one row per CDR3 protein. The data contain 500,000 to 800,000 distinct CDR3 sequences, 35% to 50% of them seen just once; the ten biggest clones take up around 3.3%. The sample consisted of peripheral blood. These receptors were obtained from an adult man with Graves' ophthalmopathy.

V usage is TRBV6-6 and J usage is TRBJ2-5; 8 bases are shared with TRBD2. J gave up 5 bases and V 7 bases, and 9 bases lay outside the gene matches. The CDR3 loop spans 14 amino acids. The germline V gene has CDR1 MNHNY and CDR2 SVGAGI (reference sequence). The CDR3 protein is CASTRAGVLETQYF. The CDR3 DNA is TGTGCCAGCACCCGAGCGGGAGTGTTGGAGACCCAGTACTTC.

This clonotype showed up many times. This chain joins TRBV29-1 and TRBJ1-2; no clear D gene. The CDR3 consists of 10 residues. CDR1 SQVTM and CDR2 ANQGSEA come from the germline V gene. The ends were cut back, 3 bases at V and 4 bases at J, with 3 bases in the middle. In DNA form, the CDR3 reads TGCAGCGTTGAGTTCTATGGCTACACCTTC. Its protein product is CSVEFYGYTF. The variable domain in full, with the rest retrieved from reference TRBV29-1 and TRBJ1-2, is SAVISQKPSRDICQRGTSLTIQCQVDSQVTMMFWYRQQPGQSLTLIATANQGSEATYESGFVIDKFPISRPNLTFSTLTVSNMSPEDSSIYLCSVEFYGYTFGSGTRLTVV.

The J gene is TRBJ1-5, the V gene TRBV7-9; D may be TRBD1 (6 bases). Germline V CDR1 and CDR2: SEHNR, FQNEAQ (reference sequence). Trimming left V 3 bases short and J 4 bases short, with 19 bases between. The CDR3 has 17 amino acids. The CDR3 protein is CASSLSYIRGGNQPQHF. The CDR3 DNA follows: TGTGCCAGCAGCTTGTCTTATATTAGGGGGGGAAATCAGCCCCAGCATTTT.

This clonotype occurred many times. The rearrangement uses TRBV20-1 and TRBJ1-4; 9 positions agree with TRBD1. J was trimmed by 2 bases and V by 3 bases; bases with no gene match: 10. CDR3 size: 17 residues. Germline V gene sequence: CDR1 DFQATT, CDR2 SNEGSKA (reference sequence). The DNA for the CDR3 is TGCAGTGCTAGCGGGACAGGGAGTCTGTCGACTAATGAAAAACTGTTTTTT. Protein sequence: CSASGTGSLSTNEKLFF.

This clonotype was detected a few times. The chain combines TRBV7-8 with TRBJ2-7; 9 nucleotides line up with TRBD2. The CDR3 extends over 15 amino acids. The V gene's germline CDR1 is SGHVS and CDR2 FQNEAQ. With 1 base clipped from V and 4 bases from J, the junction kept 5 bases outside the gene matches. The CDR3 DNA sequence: TGTGCCAGCAGCTTAGGAGGGGGACTAGCTTACGAGCAGTACTTC. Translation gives CASSLGGGLAYEQYF.

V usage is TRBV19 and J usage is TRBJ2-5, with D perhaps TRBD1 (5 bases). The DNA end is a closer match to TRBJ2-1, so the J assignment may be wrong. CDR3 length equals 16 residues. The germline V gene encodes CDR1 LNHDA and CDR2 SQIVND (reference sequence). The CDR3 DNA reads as TGTGCCAGTAGTATAGTAGCAGGGAACTACTACAATGAGCAGTTCTTC. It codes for CASSIVAGNYYNEQFF.

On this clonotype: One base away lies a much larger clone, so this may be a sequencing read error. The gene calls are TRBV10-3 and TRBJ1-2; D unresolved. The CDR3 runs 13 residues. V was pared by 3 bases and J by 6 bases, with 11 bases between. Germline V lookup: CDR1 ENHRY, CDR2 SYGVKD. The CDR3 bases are TGTGCCATCAGTGACCCAGACATCGATGGCTACACCTTC. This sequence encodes CAISDPDIDGYTF.

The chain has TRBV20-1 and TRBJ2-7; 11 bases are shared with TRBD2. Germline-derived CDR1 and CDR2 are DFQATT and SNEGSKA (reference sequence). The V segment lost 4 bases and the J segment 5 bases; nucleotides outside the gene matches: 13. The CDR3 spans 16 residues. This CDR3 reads CSATEMYSGRVDEQYF. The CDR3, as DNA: TGCAGTGCTACAGAGATGTATAGCGGGAGGGTCGACGAGCAGTACTTC.

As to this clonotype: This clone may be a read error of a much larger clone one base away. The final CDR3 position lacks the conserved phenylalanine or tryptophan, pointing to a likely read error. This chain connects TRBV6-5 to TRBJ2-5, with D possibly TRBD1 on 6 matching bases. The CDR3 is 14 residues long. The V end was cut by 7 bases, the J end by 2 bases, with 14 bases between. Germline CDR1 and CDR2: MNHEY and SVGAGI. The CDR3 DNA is TGTGCCAGCACCTACAGGGAGAGGCAAGAGACCCAGTACCTC. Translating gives CASTYRERQETQYL.

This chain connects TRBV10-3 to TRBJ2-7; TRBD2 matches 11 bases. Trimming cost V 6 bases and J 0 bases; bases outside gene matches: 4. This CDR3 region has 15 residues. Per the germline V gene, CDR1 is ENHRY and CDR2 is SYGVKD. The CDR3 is CAISLGLAGSYEQYF. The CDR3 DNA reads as TGTGCCATCAGCTTAGGACTAGCGGGCTCCTACGAGCAGTACTTC.

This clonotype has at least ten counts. Here the CDR3 DNA reads TGTGCCAGCAGCCCGCTTATGACAAGAACCTACGAGCAGTACTTC. Translating it yields CASSPLMTRTYEQYF. The V gene is TRBV7-9, the J gene TRBJ2-7, with D uncertain. Germline V lookup: CDR1 SEHNR, CDR2 FQNEAQ (reference sequence). This CDR3 has 15 amino acids. The V and J ends lost 5 bases and 2 bases respectively, with 16 bases between them.

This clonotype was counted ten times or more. CDR3 coding DNA: TGTGCCAGCAGTCCCCACGGGGCTACCTACGAGCAGTACTTC. Protein sequence: CASSPHGATYEQYF. The chain uses TRBV12-3 or TRBV12-4 and TRBJ2-7, with D perhaps TRBD1 or TRBD2 (5 bases each). Trimming shortened V by 5 bases and J by 2 bases, and 13 bases separated the two germline ends. The CDR3 totals 14 residues.

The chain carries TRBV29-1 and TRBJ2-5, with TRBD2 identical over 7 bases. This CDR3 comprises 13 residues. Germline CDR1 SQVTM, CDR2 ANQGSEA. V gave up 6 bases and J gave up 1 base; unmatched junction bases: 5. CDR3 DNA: TGCAGCGTGCGCCCGGGGGGCCAAGAGACCCAGTACTTC. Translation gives CSVRPGGQETQYF. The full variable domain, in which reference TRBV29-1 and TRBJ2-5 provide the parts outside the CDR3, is SAVISQKPSRDICQRGTSLTIQCQVDSQVTMMFWYRQQPGQSLTLIATANQGSEATYESGFVIDKFPISRPNLTFSTLTVSNMSPEDSSIYLCSVRPGGQETQYFGPGTRLLVL.

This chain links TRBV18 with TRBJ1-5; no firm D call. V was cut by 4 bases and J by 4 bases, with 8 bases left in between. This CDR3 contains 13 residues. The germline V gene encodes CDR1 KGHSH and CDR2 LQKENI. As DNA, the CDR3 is TGTGCCAGCTCACTTGAACCAAATCAGCCCCAGCATTTT. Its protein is CASSLEPNQPQHF.

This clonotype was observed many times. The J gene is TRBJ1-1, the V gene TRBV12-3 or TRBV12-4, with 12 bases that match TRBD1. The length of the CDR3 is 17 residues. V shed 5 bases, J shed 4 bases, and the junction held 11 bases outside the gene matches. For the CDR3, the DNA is TGTGCCAGCAGTCCCCGGGACAGGGGGCTGAAGGGCACTGAAGCTTTCTTT. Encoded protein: CASSPRDRGLKGTEAFF.

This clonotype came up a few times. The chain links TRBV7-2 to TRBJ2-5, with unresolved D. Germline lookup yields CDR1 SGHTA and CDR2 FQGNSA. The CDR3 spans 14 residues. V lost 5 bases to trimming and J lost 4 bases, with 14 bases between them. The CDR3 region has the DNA TGTGCCAGCAGCCCCACCTGGACCCGAGAGACCCAGTACTTC. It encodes CASSPTWTRETQYF. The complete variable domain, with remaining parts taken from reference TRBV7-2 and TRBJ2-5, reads GAGVSQSPSNKVTEKGKDVELRCDPISGHTALYWYRQSLGQGLEFLIYFQGNSAPDKSGLPSDRFSAERTGGSVSTLTIQRTQQEDSAVYLCASSPTWTRETQYFGPGTRLLVL.

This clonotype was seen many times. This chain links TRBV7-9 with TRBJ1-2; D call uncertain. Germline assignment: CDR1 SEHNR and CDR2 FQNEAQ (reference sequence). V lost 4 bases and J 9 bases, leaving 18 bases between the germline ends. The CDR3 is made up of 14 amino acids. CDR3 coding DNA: TGTGCCAGCAGCTCCAATCCGGGAGCCGATAGCTACACCTTC. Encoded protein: CASSSNPGADSYTF. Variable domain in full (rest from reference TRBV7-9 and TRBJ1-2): DTGVSQNPRHKITKRGQNVTFRCDPISEHNRLYWYRQTLGQGPEFLTYFQNEAQLEKSRLLSDRFSAERPKGSFSTLEIQRTEQGDSAMYLCASSSNPGADSYTFGSGTRLTVV.

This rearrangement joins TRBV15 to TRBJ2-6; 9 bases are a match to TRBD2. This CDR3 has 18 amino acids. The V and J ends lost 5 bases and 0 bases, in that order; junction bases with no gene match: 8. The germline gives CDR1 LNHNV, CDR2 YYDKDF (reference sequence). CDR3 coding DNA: TGTGCCACCAGCCCTAGCGGGACCGTAAGCTCTGGGGCCAACGTCCTGACTTTC. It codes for CATSPSGTVSSGANVLTF.

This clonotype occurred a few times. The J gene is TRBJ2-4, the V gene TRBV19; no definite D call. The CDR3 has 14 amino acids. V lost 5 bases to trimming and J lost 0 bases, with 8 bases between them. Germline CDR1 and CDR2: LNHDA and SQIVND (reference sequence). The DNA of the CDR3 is TGTGCCAGTAGTCCTACGGTAGCCAAAAACATTCAGTACTTC. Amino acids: CASSPTVAKNIQYF.

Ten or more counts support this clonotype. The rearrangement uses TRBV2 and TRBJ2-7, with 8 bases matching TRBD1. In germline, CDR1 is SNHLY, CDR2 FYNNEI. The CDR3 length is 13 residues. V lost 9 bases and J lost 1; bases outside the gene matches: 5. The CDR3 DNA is TGTGCCAGATCCGGGACAGGATCCTACGAGCAGTACTTC. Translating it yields CARSGTGSYEQYF.

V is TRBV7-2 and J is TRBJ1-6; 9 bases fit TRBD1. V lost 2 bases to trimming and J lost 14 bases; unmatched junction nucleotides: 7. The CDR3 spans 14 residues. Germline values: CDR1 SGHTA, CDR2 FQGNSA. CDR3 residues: CASSLNRGPPTLHF. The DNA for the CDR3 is TGTGCCAGCAGCTTAAACAGGGGGCCCCCCACCCTCCACTTT.

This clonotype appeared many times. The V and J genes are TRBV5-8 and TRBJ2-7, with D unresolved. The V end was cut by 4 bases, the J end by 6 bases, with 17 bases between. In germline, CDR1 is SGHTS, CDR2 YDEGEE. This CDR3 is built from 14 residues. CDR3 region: CASSNEPKLGEQYF. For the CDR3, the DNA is TGTGCCAGCAGCAATGAACCCAAATTGGGCGAGCAGTACTTC.